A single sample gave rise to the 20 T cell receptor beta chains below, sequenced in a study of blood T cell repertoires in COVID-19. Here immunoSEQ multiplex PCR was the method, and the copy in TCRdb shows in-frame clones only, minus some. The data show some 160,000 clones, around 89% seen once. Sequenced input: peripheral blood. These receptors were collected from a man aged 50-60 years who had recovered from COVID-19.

CDR3 in amino acids: CASSQDVSATNEKLFF. The CDR3, as DNA: TGCGCCAGCAGCCAAGATGTGAGTGCAACTAATGAAAAACTGTTTTTT. V gene TRBV4-1 combines with J gene TRBJ1-4; D uncertain. Deletions cut 0 bases from V and 0 bases from J, with 8 bases between. Germline V gives CDR1 MGHRA, CDR2 YSYEKL. This CDR3 region has 16 residues.

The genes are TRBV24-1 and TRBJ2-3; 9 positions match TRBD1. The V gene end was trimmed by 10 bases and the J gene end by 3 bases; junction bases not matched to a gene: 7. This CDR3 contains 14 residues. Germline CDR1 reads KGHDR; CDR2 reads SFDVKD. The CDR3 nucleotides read TGTGCCACAAACACAGGGGGCGAAACAGATACGCAGTATTTT. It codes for CATNTGGETDTQYF.

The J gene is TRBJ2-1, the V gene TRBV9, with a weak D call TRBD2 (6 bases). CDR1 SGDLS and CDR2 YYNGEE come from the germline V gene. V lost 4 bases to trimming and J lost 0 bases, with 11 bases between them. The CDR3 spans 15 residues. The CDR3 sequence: CASSLGLSSYNEQFF. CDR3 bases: TGTGCCAGCAGCTTGGGACTCTCCTCCTACAATGAGCAGTTCTTC.

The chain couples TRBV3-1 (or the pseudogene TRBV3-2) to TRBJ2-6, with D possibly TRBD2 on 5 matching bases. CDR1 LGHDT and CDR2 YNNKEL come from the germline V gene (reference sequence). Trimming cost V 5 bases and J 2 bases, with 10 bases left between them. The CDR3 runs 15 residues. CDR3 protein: CASSSGLAGANVLTF. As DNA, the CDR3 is TGTGCCAGCAGCTCAGGACTGGCTGGGGCCAACGTCCTGACTTTC.

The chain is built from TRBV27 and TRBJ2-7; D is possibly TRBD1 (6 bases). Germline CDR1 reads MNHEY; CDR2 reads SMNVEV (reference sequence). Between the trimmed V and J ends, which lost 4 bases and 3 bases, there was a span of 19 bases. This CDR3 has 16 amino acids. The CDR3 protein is CASSSTAPGQSYEQYF. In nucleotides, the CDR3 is TGTGCCAGCAGTTCGACCGCCCCCGGACAGAGCTACGAGCAGTACTTC.

The CDR3 region has the DNA TGTGCCAGCAGCGAGCGGGACTCCTACAATGAGCAGTTCTTC. As protein: CASSERDSYNEQFF. The V gene is TRBV27, the J gene TRBJ2-1, with 7 bases aligning to TRBD2. V shed 6 bases, J shed 0 bases, and the junction held 2 bases outside the gene matches. Germline CDR1 is MNHEY and CDR2 is SMNVEV (reference sequence). The CDR3 loop spans 14 amino acids.

In DNA, the CDR3 is TGTGCCATCAGTGAAGGGAGGCCCGGGGAGCTGTTTTTT. It translates to CAISEGRPGELFF. This rearrangement joins TRBV10-3 to TRBJ2-2, with D possibly TRBD2 on 6 matching bases. The V end was cut by 3 bases, the J end by 6 bases, with 8 bases between. The germline CDR1 and CDR2 sequences are ENHRY and SYGVKD. CDR3 length: 13 amino acids.

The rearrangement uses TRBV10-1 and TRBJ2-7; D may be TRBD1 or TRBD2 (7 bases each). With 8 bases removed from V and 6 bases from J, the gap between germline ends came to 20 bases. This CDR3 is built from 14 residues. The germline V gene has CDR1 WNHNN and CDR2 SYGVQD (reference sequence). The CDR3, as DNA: TGCGCCAGCTGTGGGGGGGCAGGGGGGATCGAGCAGTACTTC. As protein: CASCGGAGGIEQYF.

This chain's CDR3 is CASSSGGNNQPQHF. In DNA form, the CDR3 reads TGTGCCAGCAGTTCAGGTGGCAACAATCAGCCCCAGCATTTT. V and J are TRBV2 and TRBJ1-5; D is uncertain. CDR1 SNHLY and CDR2 FYNNEI come from the germline V gene. The CDR3 is 14 residues long. V shed 5 bases and J shed 3 bases, with 11 bases lying between them.

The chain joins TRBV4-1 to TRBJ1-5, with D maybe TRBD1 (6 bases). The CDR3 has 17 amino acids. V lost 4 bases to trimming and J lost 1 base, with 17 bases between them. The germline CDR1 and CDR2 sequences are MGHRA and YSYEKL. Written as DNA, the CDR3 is TGCGCCAGCAGCCCGCTGCAGGGGACGGGGAGCAATCAGCCCCAGCATTTT. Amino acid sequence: CASSPLQGTGSNQPQHF.

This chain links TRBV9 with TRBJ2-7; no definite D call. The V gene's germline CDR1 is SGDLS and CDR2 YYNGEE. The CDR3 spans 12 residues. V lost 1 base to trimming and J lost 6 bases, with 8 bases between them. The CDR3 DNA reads TGTGCCAGCAGCGTAAGTAACAGCGAGCAGTACTTC. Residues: CASSVSNSEQYF.

CDR3 coding DNA: TGTGCCAGCACCAACAGGGGGCCGGGTGAAAAACTGTTTTTT. Translating gives CASTNRGPGEKLFF. The chain uses TRBV6-5 and TRBJ1-4; TRBD1 agrees at 9 bases. V lost 7 bases and J lost 7; bases outside the gene matches: 7. The CDR3 loop spans 14 amino acids. Germline CDR1 and CDR2: MNHEY and SVGAGI.

The CDR3 is CASTSIQGNTEAFF. DNA for the CDR3: TGTGCCAGCACCTCAATACAGGGGAACACTGAAGCTTTCTTT. This sequence joins TRBV28 and TRBJ1-1; tentative D call: TRBD1 (6 bases). Germline-derived CDR1 and CDR2 are MDHEN and SYDVKM. Trimming stripped 7 bases from V and 1 base from J, with 13 bases between. CDR3 size: 14 residues.

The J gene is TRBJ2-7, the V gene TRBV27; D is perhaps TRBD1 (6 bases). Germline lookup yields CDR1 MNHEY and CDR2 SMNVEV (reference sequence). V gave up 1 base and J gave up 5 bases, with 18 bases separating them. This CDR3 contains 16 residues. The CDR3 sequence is CASSLLGLQGSHEQYF. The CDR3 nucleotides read TGTGCCAGCAGTTTATTGGGCTTGCAGGGGAGCCACGAGCAGTACTTC.

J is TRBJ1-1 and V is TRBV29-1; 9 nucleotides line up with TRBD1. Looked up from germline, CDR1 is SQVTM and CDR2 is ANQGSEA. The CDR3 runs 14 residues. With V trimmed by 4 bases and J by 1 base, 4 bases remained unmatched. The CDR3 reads CSVGHRGQNTEAFF. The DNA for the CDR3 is TGCAGCGTTGGGCACAGGGGGCAGAACACTGAAGCTTTCTTT.

CDR3 region: CASSEWGEGQPQHF. As DNA, the CDR3 is TGTGCCAGCAGTGAATGGGGGGAAGGTCAGCCCCAGCATTTT. The chain uses TRBV2 and TRBJ1-5; D is perhaps TRBD1 (5 bases). Trimming left V 2 bases short and J 6 bases short, with 11 bases between. CDR1 is SNHLY and CDR2 is FYNNEI in the germline V gene. This CDR3 has 14 amino acids.

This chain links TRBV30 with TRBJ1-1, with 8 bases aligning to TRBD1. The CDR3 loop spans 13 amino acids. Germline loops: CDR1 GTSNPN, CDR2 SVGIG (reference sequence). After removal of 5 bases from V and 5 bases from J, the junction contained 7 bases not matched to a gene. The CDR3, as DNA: TGTGCCTGGGCCAGGGGGCTATGGACTGAAGCTTTCTTT. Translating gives CAWARGLWTEAFF. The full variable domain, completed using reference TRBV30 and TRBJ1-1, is SQTIHQWPATLVQPVGSPLSLECTVEGTSNPNLYWYRQAAGRGLQLLFYSVGIGQISSEVPQNLSASRPQDRQFILSSKKLLLSDSGFYLCAWARGLWTEAFFGQGTRLTVV.

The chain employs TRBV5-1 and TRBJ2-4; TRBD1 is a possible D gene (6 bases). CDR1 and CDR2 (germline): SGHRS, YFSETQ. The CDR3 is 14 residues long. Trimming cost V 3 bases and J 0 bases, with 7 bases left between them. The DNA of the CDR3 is TGCGCCAGCAGCTCAGGGGAAGCCAAAAACATTCAGTACTTC. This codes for CASSSGEAKNIQYF.

CDR3 in DNA: TGTGCCAGCAGCAAAGCGCGTCGGGGACAACTCCTTTTGAGTGGAAACACCATATATTTT. It specifies CASSKARRGQLLLSGNTIYF. This chain uses TRBV21-1 with TRBJ1-3; TRBD1, the table's D call, was not compared with the DNA. TRBV21-1 is annotated as a pseudogene. The CDR3 is made up of 20 amino acids.

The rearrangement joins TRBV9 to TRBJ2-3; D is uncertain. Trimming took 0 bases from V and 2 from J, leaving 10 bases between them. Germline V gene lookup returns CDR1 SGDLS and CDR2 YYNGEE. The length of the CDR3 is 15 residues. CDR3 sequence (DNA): TGTGCCAGCAGCGTAGCTCAGGAACCCACAGATACGCAGTATTTT. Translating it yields CASSVAQEPTDTQYF. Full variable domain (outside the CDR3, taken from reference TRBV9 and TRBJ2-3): DSGVTQTPKHLITATGQRVTLRCSPRSGDLSVYWYQQSLDQGLQFLIQYYNGEERAKGNILERFSAQQFPDLHSELNLSSLELGDSALYFCASSVAQEPTDTQYFGPGTRLTVL.